This T cell receptor beta chain was obtained from a study of T cell responses to AZD1222 COVID-19 vaccine. Study outcomes and limitations: Repertoires were obtained solely post-peak T cell response. Clonal diversity was possibly underestimated, and white British individuals and females predominated among donors.

This clone is a singleton in its sample. Its antigen is unknown. The repertoire was sequenced with immunoSEQ multiplex PCR; TCRdb's copy has only in-frame clones and lacks some. The sample holds approximately 100,000 clones; approximately 88% are singletons and the top ten take more than 20%. CDR3 length: 15 residues. CDR1 is LNHDA and CDR2 is SQIVND in the germline V gene (reference sequence). V was pared by 6 bases and J by 4 bases, with 6 bases of the junction left unmatched. Material: peripheral blood, obtained on day 0 of AZD1222 vaccination. The chain couples TRBV19 to TRBJ2-2; 9 bases map to TRBD1. This TCR was sampled from an adult in good health. CDR3 in DNA: TGTGCCAGTAGCGTACAGGGGGCTGCCACCGGGGAGCTGTTTTTT. Protein: CASSVQGAATGELFF.